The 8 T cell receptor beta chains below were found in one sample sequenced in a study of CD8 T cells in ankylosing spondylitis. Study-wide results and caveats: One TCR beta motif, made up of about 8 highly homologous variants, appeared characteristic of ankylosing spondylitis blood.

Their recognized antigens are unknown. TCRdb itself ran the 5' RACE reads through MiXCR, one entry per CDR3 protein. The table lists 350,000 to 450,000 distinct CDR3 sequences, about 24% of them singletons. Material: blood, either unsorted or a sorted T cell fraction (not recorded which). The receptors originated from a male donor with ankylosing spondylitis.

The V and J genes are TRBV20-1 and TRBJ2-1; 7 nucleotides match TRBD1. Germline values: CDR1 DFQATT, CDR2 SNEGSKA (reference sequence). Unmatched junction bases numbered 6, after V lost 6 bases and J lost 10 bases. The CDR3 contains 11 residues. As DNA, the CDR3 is TGCAGTGCCATTAGGGACAGAGAGCAGTTCTTC. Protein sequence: CSAIRDREQFF.

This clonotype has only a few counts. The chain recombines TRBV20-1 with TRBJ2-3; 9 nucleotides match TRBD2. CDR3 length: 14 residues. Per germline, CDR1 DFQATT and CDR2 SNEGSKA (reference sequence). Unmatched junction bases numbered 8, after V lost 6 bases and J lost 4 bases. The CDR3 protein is CSAVVAGVSDTQYF. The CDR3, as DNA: TGCAGTGCGGTCGTAGCGGGAGTCTCAGATACGCAGTATTTT.

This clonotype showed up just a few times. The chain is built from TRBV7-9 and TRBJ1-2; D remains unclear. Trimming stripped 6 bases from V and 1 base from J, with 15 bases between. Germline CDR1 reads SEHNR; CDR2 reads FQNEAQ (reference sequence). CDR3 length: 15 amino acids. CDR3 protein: CASRDPRVLNYGYTF. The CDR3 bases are TGTGCCAGCAGGGATCCAAGAGTCCTTAACTATGGCTACACCTTC.

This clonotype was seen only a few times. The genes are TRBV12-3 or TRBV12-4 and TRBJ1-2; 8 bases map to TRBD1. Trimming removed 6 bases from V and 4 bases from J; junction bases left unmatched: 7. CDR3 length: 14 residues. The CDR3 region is CASSLTGVLYGYTF. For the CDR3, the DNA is TGTGCCAGCAGCCTGACAGGGGTACTCTATGGCTACACCTTC.

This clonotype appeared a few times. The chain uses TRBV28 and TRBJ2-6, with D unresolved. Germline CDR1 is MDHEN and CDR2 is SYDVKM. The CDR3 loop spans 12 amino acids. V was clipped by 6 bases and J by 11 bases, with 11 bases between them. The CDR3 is CASSSQVDVLTF. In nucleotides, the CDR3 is TGTGCCAGCAGCTCCCAGGTTGACGTCCTGACTTTC.

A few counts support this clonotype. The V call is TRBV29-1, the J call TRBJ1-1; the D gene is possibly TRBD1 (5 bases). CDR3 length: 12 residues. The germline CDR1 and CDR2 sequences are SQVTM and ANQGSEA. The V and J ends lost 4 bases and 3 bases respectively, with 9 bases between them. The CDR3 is CSVGSGDTEAFF. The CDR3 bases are TGCAGCGTTGGGTCGGGGGACACTGAAGCTTTCTTT.

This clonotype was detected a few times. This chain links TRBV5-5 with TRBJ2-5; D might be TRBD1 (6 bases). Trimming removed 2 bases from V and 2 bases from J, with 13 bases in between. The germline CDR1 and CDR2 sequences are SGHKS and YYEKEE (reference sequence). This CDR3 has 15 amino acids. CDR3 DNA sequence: TGTGCCAGCAGCTTTACAGGGTCATCTCAAGAGACCCAGTACTTC. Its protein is CASSFTGSSQETQYF. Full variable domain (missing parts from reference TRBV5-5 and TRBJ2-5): DAGVTQSPTHLIKTRGQQVTLRCSPISGHKSVSWYQQVLGQGPQFIFQYYEKEERGRGNFPDRFSARQFPNYSSELNVNALLLGDSALYLCASSFTGSSQETQYFGPGTRLLVL.

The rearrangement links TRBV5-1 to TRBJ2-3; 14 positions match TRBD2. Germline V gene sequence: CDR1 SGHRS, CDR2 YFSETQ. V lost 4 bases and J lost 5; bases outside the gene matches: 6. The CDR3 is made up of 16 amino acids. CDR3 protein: CASSLGGLAGEDTQYF. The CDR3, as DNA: TGCGCCAGCAGCCTAGGGGGACTAGCGGGAGAAGATACGCAGTATTTT.